A single T cell receptor beta chain is shown here with its context. Lamina propria lymphocytes from surgical specimens were isolated on a density gradient before sorting. Repertoires were generated with immunoSEQ multiplex PCR, while TCRdb's copy carries only in-frame clones and drops some. Of some 3,500 clones listed, 78% are singletons. This record comes from a study of T cell repertoires in ileal Crohn's disease. Whole-study context: About half of patients got postoperative therapy: approximately twelve thiopurines, fewer than 20 anti-TNF.

With 5 bases clipped from V and 1 base from J, the junction kept 10 bases outside the gene matches. This CDR3 has 16 amino acids. In germline, CDR1 is SGHRS, CDR2 YFSETQ. This receptor was taken from an adult with Crohn's disease. The rearrangement uses TRBV5-1 and TRBJ1-1, with 8 bases aligning to TRBD1. Sequenced material: CD4+ T cells sorted from the ileum. The chain's CDR3 is CASRMITGTGNTEAFF. The DNA for the CDR3 is TGCGCCAGCAGGATGATCACCGGGACAGGGAACACTGAAGCTTTCTTT. The whole variable domain, filled in from reference TRBV5-1 and TRBJ1-1, reads KAGVTQTPRYLIKTRGQQVTLSCSPISGHRSVSWYQQTPGQGLQFLFEYFSETQRNKGNFPGRFSGRQFSNSRSEMNVSTLELGDSALYLCASRMITGTGNTEAFFGQGTRLTVV.